These 17 T cell receptor beta chains share one sample of origin, sequenced in a study of CD8 T cells in Susac syndrome. When the RNA was reverse transcribed, random hexamers were used with an input of roughly 0.45 to 1 ug. TCRdb fed the immunoSEQ multiplex PCR reads into MiXCR, producing one record per CDR3 protein. The sample has under 150,000 distinct CDR3 sequences; 94% are singletons. What was sequenced was CD8+ T cells from PBMCs. Source of these receptors: a human donor in good health.

The chain couples TRBV7-6 to TRBJ1-1, with D unclear. The germline V gene has CDR1 SGHVS and CDR2 FNYEAQ. V lost 1 base and J 2 bases, leaving 5 bases between the germline ends. The length of the CDR3 is 13 residues. This CDR3 is CASSLEVNTEAFF. CDR3 coding DNA: TGTGCCAGCAGCTTAGAAGTAAACACTGAAGCTTTCTTT.

The V call is TRBV4-1, the J call TRBJ1-5, with no clear D. The CDR3 extends over 13 amino acids. Germline V CDR1 and CDR2: MGHRA, YSYEKL. V was trimmed by 1 base and J by 7 bases, leaving 8 bases between them. Here the CDR3 reads CASSQVGYQPQHF. Written as DNA, the CDR3 is TGCGCCAGCAGCCAAGTGGGGTACCAGCCCCAGCATTTT.

The sample holds one count of this clonotype. V gene TRBV12-3 or TRBV12-4 combines with J gene TRBJ1-1, with D perhaps matching TRBD1 (6 bases). With 6 bases removed from V and 5 bases from J, the gap between germline ends came to 16 bases. The CDR3 length is 14 residues. The CDR3, as DNA: TGTGCCAGCAGGCAGGGGAGTGCCGGGACTGAAGCTTTCTTT. Its translation is CASRQGSAGTEAFF.

The rearrangement uses TRBV12-3 or TRBV12-4 and TRBJ2-5, with D unclear. The CDR3 covers 14 residues. With 5 bases removed from V and 1 base from J, the gap between germline ends came to 11 bases. The CDR3 is CASSLGHIQETQYF. The CDR3 DNA is TGTGCCAGCAGTCTAGGGCACATCCAAGAGACCCAGTACTTC.

Points on this clonotype: The junction differs from germline at one of its ends, possibly a read error. The chain joins TRBV15 to TRBJ1-2, with 9 bases lining up with TRBD1. Germline-derived CDR1 and CDR2 are LNHNV and YYDKDF (reference sequence). The CDR3 totals 15 residues. The CDR3 protein is CTTSRVRDRVYGYTF. CDR3 DNA sequence: TGTACCACCAGCAGAGTTCGGGACAGGGTCTATGGCTACACCTTC.

V is TRBV29-1 and J is TRBJ2-3, with D maybe TRBD2 (6 bases). The CDR3 spans 15 residues. Trimming stripped 4 bases from V and 4 bases from J, with 18 bases between. In germline, CDR1 is SQVTM, CDR2 ANQGSEA. This CDR3 is CSVVSWGRRADTQYF. CDR3 nucleotide sequence: TGCAGCGTTGTGAGTTGGGGGAGGAGGGCAGATACGCAGTATTTT.

This sequence joins TRBV27 and TRBJ1-5; D is perhaps TRBD1 (5 bases). Germline lookup yields CDR1 MNHEY and CDR2 SMNVEV (reference sequence). The CDR3 has 17 amino acids. Trimming took 4 bases from V and 0 from J, leaving 16 bases between them. In DNA form, the CDR3 reads TGTGCCAGCAGTTCCCGGGACGGCTTACATAGCAATCAGCCCCAGCATTTT. It specifies CASSSRDGLHSNQPQHF.

The CDR3 reads CSVGMNTEAFF. Here the CDR3 DNA reads TGCAGCGTTGGAATGAACACTGAAGCTTTCTTT. V and J are TRBV29-1 and TRBJ1-1; D gene unclear. V gave up 4 bases and J gave up 0 bases, with 3 bases separating them. The CDR3 totals 11 residues. Germline V CDR1 and CDR2: SQVTM, ANQGSEA.

V and J are TRBV29-1 and TRBJ2-2, with D uncertain. The CDR3 is 12 amino acids. The germline V gene encodes CDR1 SQVTM and CDR2 ANQGSEA. Trimming stripped 3 bases from V and 2 bases from J, with 4 bases between. DNA of the CDR3: TGCAGCGTTGACCAAAACACCGGGGAGCTGTTTTTT. It is translated as CSVDQNTGELFF.

The rearrangement links TRBV27 to TRBJ2-1; the match to TRBD1 covers 7 bases. Germline V CDR1 and CDR2: MNHEY, SMNVEV (reference sequence). J was trimmed by 8 bases and V by 3 bases; bases with no gene match: 4. The CDR3 totals 13 residues. The chain's CDR3 is CASSFTGAHEQFF. The CDR3, as DNA: TGTGCCAGCAGTTTTACAGGGGCCCATGAGCAGTTCTTC.

The chain has TRBV3-1 and TRBJ2-7; 9 nucleotides line up with TRBD1. CDR1 LGHDT and CDR2 YNNKEL come from the germline V gene (reference sequence). This CDR3 spans 13 amino acids. Trimming took 5 bases from V and 3 from J; bases not matched to a gene: 2. For the CDR3, the DNA is TGTGCCAGCAGCGCGGGACAGGGCTACGAGCAGTACTTC. Its protein product is CASSAGQGYEQYF.

This chain uses TRBV27 with TRBJ2-3; D is ambiguous. Trimming pared 2 bases from V and 0 bases from J, leaving 6 bases between. Germline assignment: CDR1 MNHEY and CDR2 SMNVEV (reference sequence). The CDR3 consists of 14 residues. The CDR3 nucleotides are TGTGCCAGCAGTTTACCCCACAGCACAGATACGCAGTATTTT. It codes for CASSLPHSTDTQYF.

The chain uses TRBV29-1 and TRBJ2-1; D is perhaps TRBD2 (5 bases). Per germline, CDR1 SQVTM and CDR2 ANQGSEA. There are 10 residues in the CDR3. V lost 2 bases and J lost 14, with 10 bases in between. The CDR3 nucleotides are TGCAGCGTTGAATCAGTCGGGGAGTTCTTC. Amino acids: CSVESVGEFF.

This rearrangement joins TRBV29-1 to TRBJ2-4; D gene uncertain. V was clipped by 6 bases and J by 8 bases, with 8 bases between them. In germline, CDR1 is SQVTM, CDR2 ANQGSEA. The CDR3 spans 10 residues. The CDR3 coding sequence is TGCAGCGTCCTATGGGACATTCAGTACTTC. Translation: CSVLWDIQYF.

The chain is built from TRBV27 and TRBJ2-7; D ambiguous. The CDR3 contains 13 residues. Germline values: CDR1 MNHEY, CDR2 SMNVEV (reference sequence). Trimming removed 0 bases from V and 1 base from J, with 4 bases in between. The CDR3 bases are TGTGCCAGCAGTTTATCGTGGTCCTACGAGCAGTACTTC. The encoded protein is CASSLSWSYEQYF.

The CDR3 DNA follows: TGTGCCAGCAGCCAAATGCCCTTTCATGAGCAGTTCTTC. It codes for CASSQMPFHEQFF. The chain recombines TRBV14 with TRBJ2-1, with unresolved D. V gave up 2 bases and J gave up 8 bases, with 10 bases separating them. In germline, CDR1 is SGHDN, CDR2 FVKESK. The CDR3 spans 13 residues. Using reference TRBV14 and TRBJ2-1 for the parts outside the CDR3, the full variable domain is EAGVTQFPSHSVIEKGQTVTLRCDPISGHDNLYWYRRVMGKEIKFLLHFVKESKQDESGMPNNRFLAERTGGTYSTLKVQPAELEDSGVYFCASSQMPFHEQFFGPGTRLTVL.

This clonotype is a singleton in its sample. CDR3 sequence (DNA): TGTGCCTGGAGTGTAACACAACCAACAGATACGCAGTATTTT. Translation gives CAWSVTQPTDTQYF. The rearrangement links TRBV30 to TRBJ2-3; the D is unclear. The V end was cut by 0 bases, the J end by 3 bases, with 10 bases between. The length of the CDR3 is 14 residues. Germline V gene sequence: CDR1 GTSNPN, CDR2 SVGIG (reference sequence).